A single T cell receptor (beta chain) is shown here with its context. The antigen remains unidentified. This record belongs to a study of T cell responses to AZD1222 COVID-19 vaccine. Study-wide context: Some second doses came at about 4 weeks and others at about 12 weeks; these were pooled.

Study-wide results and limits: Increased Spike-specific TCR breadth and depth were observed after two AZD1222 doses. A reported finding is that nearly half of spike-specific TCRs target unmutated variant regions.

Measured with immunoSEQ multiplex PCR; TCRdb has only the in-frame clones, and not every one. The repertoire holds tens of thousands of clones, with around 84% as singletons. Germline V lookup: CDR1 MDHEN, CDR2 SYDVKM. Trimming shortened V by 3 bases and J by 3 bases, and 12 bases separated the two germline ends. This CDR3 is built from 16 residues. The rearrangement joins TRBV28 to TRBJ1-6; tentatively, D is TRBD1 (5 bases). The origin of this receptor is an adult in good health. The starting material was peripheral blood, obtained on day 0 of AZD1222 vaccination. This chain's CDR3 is CASSLGRHFYNSPLHF. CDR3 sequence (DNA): TGTGCCAGCAGTTTGGGACGCCATTTCTATAATTCACCCCTCCACTTT.